A single TCR beta chain is shown here with its context. Antigen specificity is unknown. The data are from a study of CD8+CD57+ T cells in acquired aplastic anemia. At the level of the study: Sorted CD4+ and CD8+ cells yielded about 3 ug of DNA on average. Study conclusions and caveats: Patients and controls shared over 25 CD8+ CDR3 sequences.

By flow cytometry, patients selected for sequencing had shown an expansion of CD8+CD57+ cells. All patients had severe acquired aplastic anemia. The use of genomic DNA as template underpinned the TCR beta VDJ and CDR3 profiling. Each CDR3 protein gets one entry after TCRdb re-called the reads with MiXCR. The repertoire holds about 150,000 distinct CDR3 sequences, with about 50% as singletons. Trimming took 8 bases from V and 2 from J, leaving 9 bases between them. This CDR3 comprises 12 residues. Germline loops: CDR1 ENHRY, CDR2 SYGVKD. Sequenced material: sorted CD4+, CD8+, or CD8+CD57+ T cells (not recorded which) from PBMCs. The source is a human donor with aplastic anemia. The chain links TRBV10-3 to TRBJ1-1, with unresolved D. The CDR3 nucleotides read TGTGCCATCGGGGATTCTAACACTGAAGCTTTCTTT. It yields the protein CAIGDSNTEAFF.